These 15 T cell receptor beta chains were sequenced from one sample in a study of CD8 T cells in ankylosing spondylitis (dated by TCRdb to 2015 to 2018). The library was built by means of 5' RACE. Sequencing instrument: Illumina HiSeq 2500. TCRdb applied fastp at Q25 and MiXCR to the public reads, then kept only in-frame beta chains. CDR3 protein sequences are deduplicated, and each keeps its most common genes and DNA. The sample table lists hundreds of thousands of distinct CDR3 sequences, about 20% of them with a count of one. Of the sample, about 3.5% falls within the top ten clones. Sequencing was done on a sample of blood, either unsorted or a sorted T cell fraction (not recorded which). These receptors all stem from a female donor with ankylosing spondylitis or in good health (not recorded which).

This clonotype has a count of ten or more. The chain links TRBV29-1 to TRBJ2-2, with 12 bases matching TRBD2. From germline, CDR1 is SQVTM and CDR2 ANQGSEA. The CDR3 spans 16 residues. V was clipped by 6 bases and J by 0 bases; unmatched bases: 5. DNA of the CDR3: TGCAGCGTAGCCGCTAGCGGGAGGGCGAACACCGGGGAGCTGTTTTTT. Translation: CSVAASGRANTGELFF.

This clonotype was seen at least ten times. V gene TRBV20-1 combines with J gene TRBJ1-1, with D possibly matching TRBD1 (5 bases). This CDR3 has 13 amino acids. Per germline, CDR1 DFQATT and CDR2 SNEGSKA (reference sequence). V dropped 6 bases and J dropped 0 bases, with 11 bases sitting between them. CDR3 sequence reads: CSAPDILNTEAFF. The CDR3 nucleotides read TGCAGTGCCCCGGACATCCTGAACACTGAAGCTTTCTTT.

The chain recombines TRBV11-2 with TRBJ2-3; tentative D call: TRBD2 (5 bases). The CDR3 totals 15 residues. V lost 5 bases, J lost 2 bases, and 14 bases lay in between. Germline CDR1 reads SGHAT; CDR2 reads FQNNGV. Written as DNA, the CDR3 is TGTGCCAGCAGCCTACTAGTGACACTCACAGATACGCAGTATTTT. Its translation is CASSLLVTLTDTQYF.

Only a few counts were recorded for this clonotype. The chain links TRBV7-2 to TRBJ2-7; 7 bases map to TRBD1. Germline loops: CDR1 SGHTA, CDR2 FQGNSA. This CDR3 has 15 amino acids. Trimming cost V 1 base and J 5 bases; bases outside gene matches: 8. CDR3 in amino acids: CASSLVARGIDEQYF. DNA of the CDR3: TGTGCCAGCAGCTTAGTCGCCAGGGGGATCGACGAGCAGTACTTC.

This sequence joins TRBV7-2 and TRBJ1-6, with D maybe TRBD1 (5 bases). Germline V CDR1 and CDR2: SGHTA, FQGNSA. Trimming stripped 2 bases from V and 7 bases from J, with 9 bases between. The CDR3 runs to 14 residues. CDR3 region: CASSLTGPNSPLHF. Here the CDR3 DNA reads TGTGCCAGCAGCTTAACAGGACCCAATTCACCCCTCCACTTT.

This clonotype was counted a few times. The chain carries TRBV28 and TRBJ2-7, with 11 bases matching TRBD2. Germline loops: CDR1 MDHEN, CDR2 SYDVKM. V lost 6 bases, J lost 0 bases, and 7 bases stayed unmatched. CDR3 size: 16 residues. CDR3 coding DNA: TGTGCCAGCAGGACTAGCGGGACTTGGAGCTCCTACGAGCAGTACTTC. Protein sequence: CASRTSGTWSSYEQYF. Full variable domain (outside the CDR3, taken from reference TRBV28 and TRBJ2-7): DVKVTQSSRYLVKRTGEKVFLECVQDMDHENMFWYRQDPGLGLRLIYFSYDVKMKEKGDIPEGYSVSREKKERFSLILESASTNQTSMYLCASRTSGTWSSYEQYFGPGTRLTVT.

The V and J genes are TRBV7-2 and TRBJ2-7; D is ambiguous. V gave up 5 bases and J gave up 3 bases, with 11 bases separating them. Germline CDR1 is SGHTA and CDR2 is FQGNSA. The CDR3 has 13 amino acids. The CDR3 sequence: CASSAWRNYEQYF. The DNA of the CDR3 is TGTGCCAGCAGCGCGTGGCGGAACTACGAGCAGTACTTC.

In DNA form, the CDR3 reads TGTGCCAGCTCTTTACAGCAAGCTGGGGCCAACGTCCTGACTTTC. Protein sequence: CASSLQQAGANVLTF. The chain carries TRBV2 and TRBJ2-6; D gene unclear. The germline V gene has CDR1 SNHLY and CDR2 FYNNEI. The CDR3 is made up of 15 amino acids. V was cut by 8 bases and J by 2 bases, with 13 bases left in between.

The rearrangement links TRBV12-3 or TRBV12-4 to TRBJ2-6; 9 bases fit TRBD2. V dropped 5 bases and J dropped 0; count of bases not matched to a gene: 11. The CDR3 is 19 amino acids. Written as DNA, the CDR3 is TGTGCCAGCAGTCCCTCTGTGCTAGCGGGATCCTCTGGGGCCAACGTCCTGACTTTC. Its protein product is CASSPSVLAGSSGANVLTF.

This clonotype appeared a few times. CDR3 loop: CASSSTEWGTDTQYF. CDR3 sequence (DNA): TGTGCCAGCAGCTCCACTGAGTGGGGCACAGATACGCAGTATTTT. The chain couples TRBV13 to TRBJ2-3; the D is unclear. CDR3 length equals 15 residues. Germline CDR1 PRHDT, CDR2 FYEKMQ (reference sequence). The V end lost 4 bases, the J end lost 1 base, and 12 bases lay between the germline ends.

The chain couples TRBV5-1 to TRBJ2-2; 10 nucleotides agree with TRBD2. Germline CDR1 and CDR2: SGHRS and YFSETQ. CDR3 length equals 16 residues. V lost 4 bases, J lost 5 bases, and 8 bases stayed unmatched. The CDR3 here is CASSTGTSVITGELFF. The DNA for the CDR3 is TGCGCCAGCAGCACCGGGACTAGCGTCATTACCGGGGAGCTGTTTTTT.

V usage is TRBV6-2 or TRBV6-3 and J usage is TRBJ1-5; the match to TRBD1 covers 9 bases. After removal of 4 bases from V and 0 bases from J, the junction contained 7 bases not matched to a gene. From germline, CDR1 is MNHEY and CDR2 SVGEGT. This CDR3 is built from 17 residues. The CDR3 nucleotides are TGTGCCAGCAGTTCCCGGGACAGGGATAATAGCAATCAGCCCCAGCATTTT. It codes for CASSSRDRDNSNQPQHF.

This clonotype was seen at least ten times. The rearrangement joins TRBV29-1 to TRBJ2-1; 8 bases agree with TRBD2. V lost 8 bases and J lost 5; bases outside the gene matches: 17. The CDR3 has 16 amino acids. In germline, CDR1 is SQVTM, CDR2 ANQGSEA. CDR3 coding DNA: TGCAGCATAGCCGGGACTAGAAATACTGGAAACAATGAGCAGTTCTTC. Translation gives CSIAGTRNTGNNEQFF.

V is TRBV6-2 or TRBV6-3 and J is TRBJ2-1; 9 nucleotides match TRBD2. The junction had 13 bases not matched to a gene; V was cut back by 9 bases and J by 7 bases. Germline V gene lookup returns CDR1 MNHEY and CDR2 SVGEGT. The CDR3 is made up of 15 amino acids. The DNA for the CDR3 is TGTGCCAGTAGGAAAAGGCGGGAGGGACTGAATGAGCAGTTCTTC. Protein product: CASRKRREGLNEQFF.

In this sample, this clonotype turned up many times. This rearrangement joins TRBV29-1 to TRBJ1-2, with D possibly TRBD1 on 5 matching bases. V was cut by 6 bases and J by 7 bases, with 12 bases left in between. The CDR3 has 11 residues. CDR1 is SQVTM, CDR2 ANQGSEA, per germline. The CDR3 region is CSVTESGGYTF. The CDR3 nucleotides read TGCAGCGTGACAGAAAGTGGTGGCTACACCTTC.